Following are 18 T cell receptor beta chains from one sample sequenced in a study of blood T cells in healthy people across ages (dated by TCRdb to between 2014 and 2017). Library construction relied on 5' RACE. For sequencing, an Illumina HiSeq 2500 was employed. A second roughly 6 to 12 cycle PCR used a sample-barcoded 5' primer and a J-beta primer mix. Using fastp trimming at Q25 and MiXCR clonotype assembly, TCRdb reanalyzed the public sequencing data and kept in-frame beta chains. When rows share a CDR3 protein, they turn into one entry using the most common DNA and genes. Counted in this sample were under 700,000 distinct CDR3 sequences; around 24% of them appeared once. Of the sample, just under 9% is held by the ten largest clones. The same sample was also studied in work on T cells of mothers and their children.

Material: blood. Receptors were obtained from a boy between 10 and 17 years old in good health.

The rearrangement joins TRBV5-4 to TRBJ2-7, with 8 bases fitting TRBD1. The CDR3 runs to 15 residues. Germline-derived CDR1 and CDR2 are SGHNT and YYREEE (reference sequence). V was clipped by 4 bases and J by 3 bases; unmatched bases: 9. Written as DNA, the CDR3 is TGTGCCAGCAGCCAAGACGTGGGACAGGTCTACGAGCAGTACTTC. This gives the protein CASSQDVGQVYEQYF. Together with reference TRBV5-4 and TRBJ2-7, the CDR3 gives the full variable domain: ETGVTQSPTHLIKTRGQQVTLRCSSQSGHNTVSWYQQALGQGPQFIFQYYREEENGRGNFPPRFSGLQFPNYSSELNVNALELDDSALYLCASSQDVGQVYEQYFGPGTRLTVT.

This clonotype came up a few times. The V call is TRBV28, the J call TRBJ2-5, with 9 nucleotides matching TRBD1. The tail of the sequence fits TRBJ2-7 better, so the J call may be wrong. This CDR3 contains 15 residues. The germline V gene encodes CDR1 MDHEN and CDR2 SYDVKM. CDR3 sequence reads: CASSLWRTGAYEQYF. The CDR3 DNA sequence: TGTGCCAGCAGTTTATGGAGGACAGGGGCCTACGAGCAGTACTTC.

CDR3 protein: CASSPVAASTGELFF. CDR3 coding DNA: TGCGCCAGCAGCCCCGTAGCCGCGAGCACCGGGGAGCTGTTTTTT. This rearrangement joins TRBV5-1 to TRBJ2-2; D not certain. The CDR3 is 15 amino acids. Germline V gives CDR1 SGHRS, CDR2 YFSETQ. V lost 4 bases and J lost 4, with 14 bases in between.

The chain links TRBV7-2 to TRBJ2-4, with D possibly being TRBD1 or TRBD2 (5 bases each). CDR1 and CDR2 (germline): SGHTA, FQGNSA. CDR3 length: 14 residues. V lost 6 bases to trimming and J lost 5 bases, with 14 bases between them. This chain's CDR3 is CASRRDRGENIQYF. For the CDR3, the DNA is TGTGCCAGCAGGCGCGACAGAGGGGAAAACATTCAGTACTTC.

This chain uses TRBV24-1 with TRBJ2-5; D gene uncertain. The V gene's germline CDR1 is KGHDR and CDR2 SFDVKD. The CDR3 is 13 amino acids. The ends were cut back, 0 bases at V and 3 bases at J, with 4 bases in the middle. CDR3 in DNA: TGTGCCACCAGTGATTTGTTAGAAGAGACCCAGTACTTC. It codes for CATSDLLEETQYF.

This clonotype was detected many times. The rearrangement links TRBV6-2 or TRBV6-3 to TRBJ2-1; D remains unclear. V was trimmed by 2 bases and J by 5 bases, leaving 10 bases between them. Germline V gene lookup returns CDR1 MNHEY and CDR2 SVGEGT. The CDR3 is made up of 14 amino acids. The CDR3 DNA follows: TGTGCCAGCAGTTACGCCATAGGGAACAATGAGCAGTTCTTC. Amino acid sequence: CASSYAIGNNEQFF.

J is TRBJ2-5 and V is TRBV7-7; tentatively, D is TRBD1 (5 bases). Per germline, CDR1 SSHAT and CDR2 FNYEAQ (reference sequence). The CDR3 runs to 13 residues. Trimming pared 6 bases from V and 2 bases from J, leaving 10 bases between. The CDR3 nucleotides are TGTGCCAGCAGTCGACAGAGACAAGAGACCCAGTACTTC. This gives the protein CASSRQRQETQYF.

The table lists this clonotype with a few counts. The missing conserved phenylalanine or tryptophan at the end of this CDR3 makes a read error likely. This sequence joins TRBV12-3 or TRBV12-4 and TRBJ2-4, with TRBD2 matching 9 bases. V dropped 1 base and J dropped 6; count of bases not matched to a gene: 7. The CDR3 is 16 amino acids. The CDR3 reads CASSLVTGLAPNIQYL. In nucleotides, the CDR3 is TGTGCCAGCAGTTTAGTTACGGGACTAGCTCCAAACATTCAGTACCTC.

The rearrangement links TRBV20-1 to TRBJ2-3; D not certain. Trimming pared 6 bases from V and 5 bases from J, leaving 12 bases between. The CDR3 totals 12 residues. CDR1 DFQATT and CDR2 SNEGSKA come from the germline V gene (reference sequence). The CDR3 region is CSAPPQVDTQYF. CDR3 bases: TGCAGTGCCCCGCCCCAGGTAGATACGCAGTATTTT.

The CDR3 reads CASSWTGTGANVLTF. The DNA for the CDR3 is TGTGCCAGCAGCTGGACAGGGACTGGGGCCAACGTCCTGACTTTC. The chain carries TRBV7-9 and TRBJ2-6; 8 bases match TRBD1. Trimming cost V 4 bases and J 2 bases; bases outside gene matches: 1. CDR1 SEHNR and CDR2 FQNEAQ come from the germline V gene (reference sequence). The CDR3 loop spans 15 amino acids. Drawing the rest from reference TRBV7-9 and TRBJ2-6, the complete variable domain is DTGVSQNPRHKITKRGQNVTFRCDPISEHNRLYWYRQTLGQGPEFLTYFQNEAQLEKSRLLSDRFSAERPKGSFSTLEIQRTEQGDSAMYLCASSWTGTGANVLTFGAGSRLTVL.

In DNA, the CDR3 is TGCAGTGCTGCCCGTGGGCGGCCCTACGAGCAGTACTTC. Amino acids: CSAARGRPYEQYF. The chain has TRBV20-1 and TRBJ2-7; D uncertain. Germline lookup yields CDR1 DFQATT and CDR2 SNEGSKA (reference sequence). Trimming shortened V by 5 bases and J by 2 bases, and 13 bases separated the two germline ends. The CDR3 has 13 residues.

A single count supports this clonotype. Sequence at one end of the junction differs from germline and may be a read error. The CDR3 reads CAGGGLLNTGELSF. The CDR3 region has the DNA TGTGCCGGTGGGGGGCTCCTGAACACCGGGGAGCTGTCTTTT. The chain is built from TRBV12-3 or TRBV12-4 and TRBJ2-2; D may match TRBD1 or TRBD2 (6 bases each). CDR3 length: 14 amino acids.

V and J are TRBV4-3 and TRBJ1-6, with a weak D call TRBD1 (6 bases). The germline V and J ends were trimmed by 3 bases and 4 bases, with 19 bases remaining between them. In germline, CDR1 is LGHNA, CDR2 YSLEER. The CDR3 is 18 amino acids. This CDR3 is CASSQDFRQDLYNSPLHF. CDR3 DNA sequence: TGCGCCAGCAGCCAGGATTTCCGACAGGATCTATATAATTCACCCCTCCACTTT.

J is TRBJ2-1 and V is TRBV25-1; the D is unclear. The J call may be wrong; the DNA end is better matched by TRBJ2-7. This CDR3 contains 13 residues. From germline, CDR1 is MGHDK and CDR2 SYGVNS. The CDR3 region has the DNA TGTGCCAGCAGTGAACGGCAGTCTGGCGAGCAGTACTTC. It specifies CASSERQSGEQYF.

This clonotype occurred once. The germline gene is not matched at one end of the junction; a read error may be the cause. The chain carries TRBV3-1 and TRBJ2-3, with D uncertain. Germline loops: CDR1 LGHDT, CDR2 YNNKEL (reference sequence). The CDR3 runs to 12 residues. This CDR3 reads CTSSQLQETQYF. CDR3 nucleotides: TGTACCAGCAGCCAACTCCAAGAGACCCAGTACTTT.

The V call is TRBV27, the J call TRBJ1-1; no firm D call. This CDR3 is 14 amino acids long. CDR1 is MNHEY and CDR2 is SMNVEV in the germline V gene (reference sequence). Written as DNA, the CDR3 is TGTGGGGCAGGTCCCCGGGGTTCGAACACTGAAGCTTTCTTT. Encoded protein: CGAGPRGSNTEAFF.

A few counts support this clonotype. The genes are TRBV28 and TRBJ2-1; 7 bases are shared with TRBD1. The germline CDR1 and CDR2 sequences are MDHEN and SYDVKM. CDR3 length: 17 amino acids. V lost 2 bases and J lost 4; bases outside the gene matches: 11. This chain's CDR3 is CASSLITSGQLYNEQFF. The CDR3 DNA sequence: TGTGCCAGCAGTTTAATCACTTCGGGACAGTTATACAATGAGCAGTTCTTC. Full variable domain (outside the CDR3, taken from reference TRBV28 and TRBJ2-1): DVKVTQSSRYLVKRTGEKVFLECVQDMDHENMFWYRQDPGLGLRLIYFSYDVKMKEKGDIPEGYSVSREKKERFSLILESASTNQTSMYLCASSLITSGQLYNEQFFGPGTRLTVL.

The CDR3 bases are TGCAGCGTGGCTAGTTCATGGGGGGCTTTAGCCAAAAACATTCAGTACTTC. Its translation: CSVASSWGALAKNIQYF. The rearrangement links TRBV29-1 to TRBJ2-4, with D tentatively TRBD1 or TRBD2 (6 bases each). The V and J ends lost 6 bases and 0 bases respectively, with 21 bases between them. The CDR3 contains 17 residues. Germline CDR1 is SQVTM and CDR2 is ANQGSEA.